The TCR beta chain under discussion was sequenced for a study of cytotoxic CD8 clonotypes in ibrutinib-treated CLL. Repertoires were generated with immunoSEQ multiplex PCR, while TCRdb's copy carries only in-frame clones and drops some. The table shows roughly 15,000 clones, with 80% to 85% occurring only once. Germline V CDR1 and CDR2: MNHEY, SVGAGI. V was clipped by 8 bases and J by 1 base; unmatched bases: 0. This CDR3 contains 12 residues. The receptor was derived from a human donor with chronic lymphocytic leukemia. This chain joins TRBV6-5 and TRBJ1-1; 8 bases are shared with TRBD1. The sample in question was PBMCs, obtained before ibrutinib treatment. CDR3 nucleotides: TGTGCCAGCGGACAGGGGAACACTGAAGCTTTCTTT. Translating gives CASGQGNTEAFF.